Following are 22 T cell receptor beta chains from one sample sequenced in a study of CD8 T cells in ankylosing spondylitis. TCRdb reprocessed the 5' RACE reads via MiXCR and lists one record per CDR3 protein. The sample has hundreds of thousands of distinct CDR3 sequences; around 25% are singletons. Sequences were obtained from blood, either unsorted or a sorted T cell fraction (not recorded which). The receptors stem from a male donor with ankylosing spondylitis or in good health (not recorded which).

V usage is TRBV30 and J usage is TRBJ2-1; 7 positions agree with TRBD2. CDR3 length equals 15 residues. Unmatched junction bases numbered 9, after V lost 4 bases and J lost 3 bases. CDR1 is GTSNPN and CDR2 is SVGIG in the germline V gene (reference sequence). The CDR3 is CAWNGASGFYNEQFF. CDR3 nucleotides: TGTGCCTGGAACGGGGCTAGCGGATTCTACAATGAGCAGTTCTTC.

This clonotype was counted a few times. The chain joins TRBV24-1 to TRBJ2-7; 10 bases fit TRBD2. CDR1 KGHDR and CDR2 SFDVKD come from the germline V gene. The CDR3 is 16 residues long. V dropped 4 bases and J dropped 3; count of bases not matched to a gene: 8. The CDR3 protein is CATSDQLAGFYYEQYF. CDR3 nucleotides: TGTGCCACCAGTGACCAACTAGCGGGGTTCTACTACGAGCAGTACTTC.

The chain has TRBV27 and TRBJ2-1, with D possibly TRBD2 on 6 matching bases. The germline CDR1 and CDR2 sequences are MNHEY and SMNVEV (reference sequence). The CDR3 has 13 amino acids. DNA of the CDR3: TGTGTTAGCAGTTTGGGGGAGGTAGGTGAGCAGTTCTTC. Its translation: CVSSLGEVGEQFF.

This clonotype appeared many times. The chain combines TRBV5-6 with TRBJ2-5; D possibly corresponds to TRBD2 (7 bases). Germline V CDR1 and CDR2: SGHDT, YYEEEE. V was shortened by 2 bases and J by 5 bases, with 10 bases between the two germline ends. This CDR3 comprises 13 residues. The CDR3 region has the DNA TGTGCCAGCAGCTTCGCGGGGGCGGAGACCCAGTACTTC. This codes for CASSFAGAETQYF. The entire variable domain, with the rest obtained from reference TRBV5-6 and TRBJ2-5, is as follows: DAGVTQSPTHLIKTRGQQVTLRCSPKSGHDTVSWYQQALGQGPQFIFQYYEEEERQRGNFPDRFSGHQFPNYSSELNVNALLLGDSALYLCASSFAGAETQYFGPGTRLLVL.

In its sample, this clonotype was seen a few times. The genes are TRBV20-1 and TRBJ2-1; TRBD2 aligns across 12 bases. Germline CDR1 reads DFQATT; CDR2 reads SNEGSKA (reference sequence). This CDR3 is 13 amino acids long. Losses at the gene ends were 5 bases for V and 6 bases for J; bases not matched to a gene: 2. CDR3 loop: CSAGLAGTNEQFF. The CDR3 nucleotides are TGCAGTGCTGGACTAGCGGGAACCAATGAGCAGTTCTTC.

This clonotype was counted at least ten times. The V call is TRBV6-5, the J call TRBJ2-3, with TRBD2 as a possible D gene (5 bases). Per the germline V gene, CDR1 is MNHEY and CDR2 is SVGAGI. V was shortened by 5 bases and J by 5 bases, with 14 bases between the two germline ends. The CDR3 is made up of 14 amino acids. CDR3 sequence reads: CASSLPTRGDTQYF. DNA for the CDR3: TGTGCCAGCAGTCTACCGACACGGGGAGATACGCAGTATTTT.

In its sample, this clonotype was seen many times. The V call is TRBV7-9, the J call TRBJ2-4; D is ambiguous. The CDR3 runs to 15 residues. CDR1 is SEHNR and CDR2 is FQNEAQ in the germline V gene (reference sequence). Trimming shortened V by 3 bases and J by 3 bases, and 12 bases separated the two germline ends. The CDR3 reads CASSFSAGSKNIQYF. Written as DNA, the CDR3 is TGTGCCAGCAGCTTTTCCGCCGGCAGCAAAAACATTCAGTACTTC.

A few counts support this clonotype. V gene TRBV20-1 combines with J gene TRBJ2-5; TRBD1 is a possible D gene (5 bases). Germline CDR1 reads DFQATT; CDR2 reads SNEGSKA (reference sequence). With 6 bases removed from V and 3 bases from J, the gap between germline ends came to 14 bases. This CDR3 contains 13 residues. The DNA of the CDR3 is TGCAGTGCGCCACCTCAGGGAAAAGAGACCCAGTACTTC. It is translated as CSAPPQGKETQYF.

The chain couples TRBV15 to TRBJ2-6; the D is unclear. Trimming shortened V by 0 bases and J by 0 bases, and 6 bases separated the two germline ends. This CDR3 is built from 16 residues. CDR1 LNHNV and CDR2 YYDKDF come from the germline V gene (reference sequence). The CDR3 loop reads CATSREVSSGANVLTF. Here the CDR3 DNA reads TGTGCCACCAGCAGAGAAGTAAGCTCTGGGGCCAACGTCCTGACTTTC.

This clonotype was detected many times. This chain links TRBV11-1 with TRBJ1-1, with D maybe TRBD1 (5 bases). V was pared by 1 base and J by 1 base, with 19 bases between. The germline gives CDR1 SGHAT, CDR2 FQDESV (reference sequence). This CDR3 spans 18 amino acids. CDR3 region: CASSLVVLSAGQNTEAFF. The CDR3 region has the DNA TGTGCCAGCAGCTTAGTTGTCTTGAGTGCAGGGCAGAACACTGAAGCTTTCTTT.

Points on this clonotype: A read error may account for a junction end that differs from germline. The genes are TRBV20-1 and TRBJ1-1, with D possibly matching TRBD1 (6 bases). Germline CDR1 is DFQATT and CDR2 is SNEGSKA (reference sequence). The CDR3 covers 16 residues. CDR3 amino acids: CSARRGTLGGSSEVFF. The CDR3 nucleotides read TGCAGTGCTAGAAGGGGGACCCTTGGGGGTTCGAGTGAAGTTTTCTTT.

This clonotype was detected once. The chain couples TRBV6-1 to TRBJ2-5; TRBD1 might be the D (6 bases). This CDR3 is built from 13 residues. In germline, CDR1 is MNHNS, CDR2 SASEGT. V lost 4 bases, J lost 5 bases, and 11 bases lay in between. The chain's CDR3 is CASSVQGGETQYF. The CDR3 nucleotides read TGTGCCAGCAGTGTACAGGGTGGGGAGACCCAGTACTTC.

The chain has TRBV5-6 and TRBJ2-5, with D possibly TRBD1 on 6 matching bases. This CDR3 spans 14 amino acids. V was shortened by 1 base and J by 5 bases, with 12 bases between the two germline ends. CDR1 is SGHDT, CDR2 YYEEEE, per germline. CDR3 in DNA: TGTGCCAGCAGCTTGATCAGGGGCGGGGAGACCCAGTACTTC. It translates to CASSLIRGGETQYF.

This clonotype was counted between two and nine times. Germline and junction disagree at one end, which may indicate a read error. This sequence joins TRBV20-1 and TRBJ2-1; D uncertain. This CDR3 is built from 14 residues. Germline assignment: CDR1 DFQATT and CDR2 SNEGSKA (reference sequence). The CDR3 here is CSARDLSSHNEQFF. The CDR3 region has the DNA TGCAGTGCTAGAGATCTTAGCTCCCACAATGAGCAGTTCTTC.

Ten or more counts support this clonotype. The chain links TRBV27 to TRBJ1-1; a weak D match, TRBD1 (6 bases). V dropped 5 bases and J dropped 0 bases, with 16 bases sitting between them. The CDR3 loop spans 16 amino acids. CDR1 is MNHEY, CDR2 SMNVEV, per germline (reference sequence). Here the CDR3 reads CASSEGRGEVNTEAFF. DNA of the CDR3: TGTGCCAGCAGTGAAGGGAGGGGGGAGGTGAACACTGAAGCTTTCTTT.

This clonotype was counted many times. The chain employs TRBV5-1 and TRBJ2-2; TRBD2 aligns across 8 bases. V was pared by 7 bases and J by 4 bases, with 9 bases of the junction left unmatched. Per germline, CDR1 SGHRS and CDR2 YFSETQ. The CDR3 sequence is 15 residues long. The CDR3 here is CASGPLAVLTGELFF. The CDR3 DNA reads TGCGCCAGCGGCCCACTAGCGGTCCTCACCGGGGAGCTGTTTTTT.

The sample holds many counts of this clonotype. One junction end disagrees with the germline gene, perhaps due to a read error. The chain links TRBV29-1 to TRBJ1-2; D is unclear. In germline, CDR1 is SQVTM, CDR2 ANQGSEA. This CDR3 region has 10 residues. CDR3 in amino acids: CSTTSGNLNF. Written as DNA, the CDR3 is TGCAGCACAACTAGCGGGAACTTAAACTTC.

The chain combines TRBV12-3 or TRBV12-4 with TRBJ1-2; tentative D call: TRBD1 (5 bases). The CDR3 extends over 14 amino acids. Trimming took off 3 bases at V and 4 bases at J, with 12 bases between the two ends. CDR3 in amino acids: CASSLVQEFYGYTF. The CDR3 DNA reads TGTGCCAGCAGTTTGGTACAGGAGTTCTATGGCTACACCTTC.

This clonotype showed up many times. V is TRBV4-2 and J is TRBJ2-5; D gene unclear. The CDR3 totals 13 residues. V shed 3 bases and J shed 1 base, with 6 bases lying between them. CDR1 is LGHNA, CDR2 YNFKEQ, per germline. CDR3 bases: TGTGCCAGCAGCCAGCGTGGCCAAGAGACCCAGTACTTC. It codes for CASSQRGQETQYF.

This clonotype was observed a few times. The chain couples TRBV6-6 to TRBJ1-1; tentatively, D is TRBD1 (5 bases). The CDR3 covers 13 residues. Per germline, CDR1 MNHNY and CDR2 SVGAGI (reference sequence). V shed 6 bases and J shed 7 bases, with 15 bases lying between them. Written as DNA, the CDR3 is TGTGCCAGCAGCCCCCTAGGGCAGGGTGAAGCTTTCTTT. Protein product: CASSPLGQGEAFF.

The chain uses TRBV20-1 and TRBJ2-1, with 9 bases matching TRBD2. CDR1 and CDR2 (germline): DFQATT, SNEGSKA (reference sequence). CDR3 length equals 14 residues. V trimming: 6 bases; J trimming: 5 bases; junction bases outside the gene matches: 8. CDR3 in DNA: TGCAGTGCGACCGGACTAGCGAAGAACAATGAGCAGTTCTTC. As protein: CSATGLAKNNEQFF.

This clonotype occurred many times. The V gene is TRBV5-1, the J gene TRBJ1-4; no clear D. The CDR3 is made up of 13 amino acids. With 3 bases removed from V and 5 bases from J, the gap between germline ends came to 8 bases. CDR1 is SGHRS and CDR2 is YFSETQ in the germline V gene. The CDR3 DNA is TGCGCCAGCAGCTGGGTCCCAAATGAAAAACTGTTTTTT. This encodes CASSWVPNEKLFF.